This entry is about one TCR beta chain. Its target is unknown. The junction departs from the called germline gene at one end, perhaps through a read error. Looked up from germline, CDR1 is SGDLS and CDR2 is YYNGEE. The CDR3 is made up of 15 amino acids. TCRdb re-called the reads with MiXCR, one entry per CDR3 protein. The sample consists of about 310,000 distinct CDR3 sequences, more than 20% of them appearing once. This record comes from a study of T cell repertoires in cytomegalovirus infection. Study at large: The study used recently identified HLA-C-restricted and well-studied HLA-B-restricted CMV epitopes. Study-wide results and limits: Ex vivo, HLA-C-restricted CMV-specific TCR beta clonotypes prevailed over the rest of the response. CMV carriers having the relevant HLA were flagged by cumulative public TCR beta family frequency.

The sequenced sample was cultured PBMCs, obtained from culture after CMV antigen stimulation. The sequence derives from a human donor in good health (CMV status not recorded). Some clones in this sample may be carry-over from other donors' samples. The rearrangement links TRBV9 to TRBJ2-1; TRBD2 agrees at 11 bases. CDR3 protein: CASSVDLAGGNEQCF. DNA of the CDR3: TGTGCCAGCAGCGTAGATCTAGCGGGGGGTAATGAGCAGTGCTTC.